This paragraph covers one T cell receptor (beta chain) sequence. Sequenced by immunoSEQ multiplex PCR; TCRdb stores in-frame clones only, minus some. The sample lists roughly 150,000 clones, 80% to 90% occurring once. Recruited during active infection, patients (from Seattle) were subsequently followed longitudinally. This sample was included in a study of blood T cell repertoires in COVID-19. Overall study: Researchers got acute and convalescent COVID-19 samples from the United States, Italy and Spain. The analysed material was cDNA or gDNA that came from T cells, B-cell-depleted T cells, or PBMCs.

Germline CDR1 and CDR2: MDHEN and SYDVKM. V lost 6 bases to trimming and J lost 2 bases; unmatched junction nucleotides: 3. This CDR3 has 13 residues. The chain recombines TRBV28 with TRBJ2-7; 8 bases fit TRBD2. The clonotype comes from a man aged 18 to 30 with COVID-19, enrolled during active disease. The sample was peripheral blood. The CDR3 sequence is CASRTSAAYEQYF. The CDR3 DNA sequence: TGTGCCAGCAGGACTAGCGCGGCCTACGAGCAGTACTTC.